The source of this T cell receptor beta chain is a study of blood T cell repertoires in COVID-19. The wider study: There were acute and convalescent COVID-19 samples, and they came from the United States, Italy and Spain. T cells, B-cell-depleted T cells, or PBMCs provided the cDNA or gDNA that served as material.

This CDR3 has 18 residues. The germline V gene has CDR1 SGHNT and CDR2 YENEEA. After removal of 3 bases from V and 3 bases from J, the junction contained 8 bases not matched to a gene. In the authors' workflow: The authors estimated nucleated cell counts from reference gene primer amplification. Here immunoSEQ multiplex PCR was the method, and the copy in TCRdb shows in-frame clones only, minus some. The DNA was the basis for D and trimming; V, J and clone size are from that table. The sample has over 55,000 clones, over 70% seen once; the top ten hold 8% to 9.5%. This chain connects TRBV11-3 to TRBJ2-2, with 12 bases identical to TRBD2. The sequenced sample was peripheral blood. The source of this sequence is a man in his fifties with active COVID-19. CDR3 nucleotide sequence: TGTGCCAGCAGCTTGGGTCTAGCGGGAGGGCCAGACACCGGGGAGCTGTTTTTT. Protein: CASSLGLAGGPDTGELFF. Together with reference TRBV11-3 and TRBJ2-2, the CDR3 gives the full variable domain: EAGVVQSPRYKIIEKKQPVAFWCNPISGHNTLYWYLQNLGQGPELLIRYENEEAVDDSQLPKDRFSAERLKGVDSTLKIQPAELGDSAVYLCASSLGLAGGPDTGELFFGEGSRLTVL.